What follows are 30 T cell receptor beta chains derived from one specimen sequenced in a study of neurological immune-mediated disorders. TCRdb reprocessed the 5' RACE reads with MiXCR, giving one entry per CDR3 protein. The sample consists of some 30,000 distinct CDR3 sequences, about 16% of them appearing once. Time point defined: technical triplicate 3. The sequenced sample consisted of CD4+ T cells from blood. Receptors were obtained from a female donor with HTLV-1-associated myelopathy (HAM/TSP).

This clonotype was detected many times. CDR3 residues: CASSPGSGGWGADTQYF. DNA for the CDR3: TGTGCCAGCAGCCCAGGTTCAGGGGGCTGGGGGGCAGATACGCAGTATTTT. J is TRBJ2-3 and V is TRBV7-6, with 8 positions matching TRBD1. Germline V CDR1 and CDR2: SGHVS, FNYEAQ. The CDR3 length is 17 residues. The V and J ends lost 5 bases and 4 bases, in that order; junction bases with no gene match: 14.

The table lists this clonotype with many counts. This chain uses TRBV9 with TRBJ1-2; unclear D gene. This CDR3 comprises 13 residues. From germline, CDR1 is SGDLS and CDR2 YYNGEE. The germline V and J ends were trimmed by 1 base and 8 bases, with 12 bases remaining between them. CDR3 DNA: TGTGCCAGCAGCGTAAGGCAGGATGGAGGCTACACCTTC. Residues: CASSVRQDGGYTF.

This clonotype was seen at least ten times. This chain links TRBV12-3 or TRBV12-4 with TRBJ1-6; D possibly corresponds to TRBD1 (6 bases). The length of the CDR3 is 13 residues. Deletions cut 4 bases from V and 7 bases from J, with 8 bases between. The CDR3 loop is CASSSQGNSPLHF. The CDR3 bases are TGTGCCAGCAGTTCGCAGGGGAATTCACCCCTCCACTTT.

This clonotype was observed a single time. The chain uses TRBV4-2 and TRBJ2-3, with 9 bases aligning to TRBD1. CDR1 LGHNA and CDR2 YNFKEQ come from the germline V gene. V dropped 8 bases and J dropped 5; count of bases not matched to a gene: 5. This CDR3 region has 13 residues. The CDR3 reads CASQVTGGDTQYF. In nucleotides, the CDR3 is TGTGCCAGCCAAGTGACAGGGGGAGATACGCAGTATTTT.

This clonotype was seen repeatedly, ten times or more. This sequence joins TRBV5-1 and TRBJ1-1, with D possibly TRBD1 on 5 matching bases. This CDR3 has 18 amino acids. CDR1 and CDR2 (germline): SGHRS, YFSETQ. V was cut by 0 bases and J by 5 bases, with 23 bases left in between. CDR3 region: CASSLVLPGSARVTEAFF. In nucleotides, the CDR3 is TGCGCCAGCAGCTTGGTTCTCCCAGGGTCCGCGCGAGTGACTGAAGCTTTCTTT.

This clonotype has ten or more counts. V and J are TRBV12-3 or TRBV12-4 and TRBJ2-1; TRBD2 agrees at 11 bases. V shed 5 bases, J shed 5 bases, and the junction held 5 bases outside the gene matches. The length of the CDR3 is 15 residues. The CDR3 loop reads CASSQLAGGHNEQFF. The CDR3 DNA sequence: TGTGCCAGCAGTCAATTAGCGGGGGGGCACAATGAGCAGTTCTTC.

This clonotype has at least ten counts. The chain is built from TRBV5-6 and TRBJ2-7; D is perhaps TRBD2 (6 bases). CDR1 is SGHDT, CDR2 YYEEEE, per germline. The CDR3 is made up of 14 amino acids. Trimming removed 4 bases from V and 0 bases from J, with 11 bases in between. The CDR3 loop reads CASSLSGSSYEQYF. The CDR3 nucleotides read TGTGCCAGCAGCCTTAGCGGTAGCTCCTACGAGCAGTACTTC.

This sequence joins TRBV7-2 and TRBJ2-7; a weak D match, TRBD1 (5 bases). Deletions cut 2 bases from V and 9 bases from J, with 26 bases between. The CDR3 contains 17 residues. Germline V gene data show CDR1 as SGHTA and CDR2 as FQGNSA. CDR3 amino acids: CASSLWRQWAGGNGQYF. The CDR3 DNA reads TGTGCCAGCAGCTTATGGAGACAGTGGGCAGGTGGGAACGGGCAGTACTTC.

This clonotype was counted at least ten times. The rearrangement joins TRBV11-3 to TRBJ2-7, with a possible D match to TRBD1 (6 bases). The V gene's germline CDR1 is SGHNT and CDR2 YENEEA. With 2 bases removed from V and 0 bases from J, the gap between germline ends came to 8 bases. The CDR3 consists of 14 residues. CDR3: CASSLQGPSYEQYF. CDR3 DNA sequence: TGTGCCAGCAGCTTACAGGGGCCCTCCTACGAGCAGTACTTC.

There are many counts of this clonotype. The CDR3 spells CSAYAFSGRASDTQYF. The CDR3, as DNA: TGCAGTGCTTACGCGTTTAGCGGGAGGGCCTCAGATACGCAGTATTTT. The rearrangement links TRBV20-1 to TRBJ2-3; TRBD2 matches 11 bases. Germline trimming cut 5 bases from V and 4 bases from J; bases unmatched to any gene: 11. CDR1 DFQATT and CDR2 SNEGSKA come from the germline V gene (reference sequence). The CDR3 contains 16 residues.

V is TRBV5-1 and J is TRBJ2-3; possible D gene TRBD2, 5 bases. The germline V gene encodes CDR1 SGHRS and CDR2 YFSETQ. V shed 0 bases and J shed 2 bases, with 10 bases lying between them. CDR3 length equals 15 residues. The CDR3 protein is CASSLVLGATDTQYF. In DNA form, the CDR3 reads TGCGCCAGCAGCTTGGTATTGGGAGCCACAGATACGCAGTATTTT.

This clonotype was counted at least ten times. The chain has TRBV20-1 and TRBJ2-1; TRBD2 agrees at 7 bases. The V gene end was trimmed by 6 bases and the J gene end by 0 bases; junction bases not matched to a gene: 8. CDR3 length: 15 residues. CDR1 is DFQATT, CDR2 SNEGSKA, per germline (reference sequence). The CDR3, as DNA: TGCAGTGCAAAAAGCGGGGCCAGCTCCTACAATGAGCAGTTCTTC. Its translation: CSAKSGASSYNEQFF.

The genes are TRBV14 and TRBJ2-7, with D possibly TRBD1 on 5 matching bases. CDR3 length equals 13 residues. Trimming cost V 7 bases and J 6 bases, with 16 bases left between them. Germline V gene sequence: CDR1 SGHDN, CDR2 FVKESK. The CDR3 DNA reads TGTGCCAGCAACCAGGGCAGGGTGGGCGAGCAGTACTTC. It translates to CASNQGRVGEQYF.

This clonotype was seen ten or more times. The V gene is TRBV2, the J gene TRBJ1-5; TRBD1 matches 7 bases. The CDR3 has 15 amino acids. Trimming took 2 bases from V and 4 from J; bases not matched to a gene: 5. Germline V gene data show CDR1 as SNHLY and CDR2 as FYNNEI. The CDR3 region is CASSERGQRNQPQHF. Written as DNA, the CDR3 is TGTGCCAGCAGTGAACGGGGACAGAGGAATCAGCCCCAGCATTTT.

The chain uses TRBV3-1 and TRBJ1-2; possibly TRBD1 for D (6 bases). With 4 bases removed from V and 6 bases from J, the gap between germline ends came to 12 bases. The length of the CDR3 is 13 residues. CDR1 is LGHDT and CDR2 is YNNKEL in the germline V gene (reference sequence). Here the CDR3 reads CASSPTGLHGYTF. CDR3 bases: TGTGCCAGCAGCCCGACAGGCCTCCATGGCTACACCTTC.

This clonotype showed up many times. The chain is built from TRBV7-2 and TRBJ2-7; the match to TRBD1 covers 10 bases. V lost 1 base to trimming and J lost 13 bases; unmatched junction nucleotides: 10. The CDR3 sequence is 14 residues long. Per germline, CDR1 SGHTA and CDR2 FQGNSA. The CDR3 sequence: CASSLDSGQGGNYF. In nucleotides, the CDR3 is TGTGCCAGCAGCTTAGACTCCGGACAGGGGGGAAATTACTTC.

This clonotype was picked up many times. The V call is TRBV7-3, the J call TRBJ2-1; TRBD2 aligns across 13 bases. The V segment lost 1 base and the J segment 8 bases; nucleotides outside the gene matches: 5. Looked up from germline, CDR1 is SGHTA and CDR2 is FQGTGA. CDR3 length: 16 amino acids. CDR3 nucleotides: TGTGCCAGCAGCTTAAGTGACACTAGCGGGAGGGATGAGCAGTTCTTC. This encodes CASSLSDTSGRDEQFF.

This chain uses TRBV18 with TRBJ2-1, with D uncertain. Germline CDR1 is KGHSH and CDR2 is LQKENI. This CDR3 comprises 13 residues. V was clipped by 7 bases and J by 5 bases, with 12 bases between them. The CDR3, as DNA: TGTGCCAGCTGCCCCGACACCGACAATGAGCAGTTCTTC. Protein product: CASCPDTDNEQFF.

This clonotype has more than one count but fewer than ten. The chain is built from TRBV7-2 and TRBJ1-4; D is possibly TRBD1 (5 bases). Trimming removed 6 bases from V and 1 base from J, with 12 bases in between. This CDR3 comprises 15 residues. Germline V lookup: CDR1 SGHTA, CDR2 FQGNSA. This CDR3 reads CASRRTGGTNEKLFF. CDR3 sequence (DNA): TGTGCCAGCAGACGTACCGGGGGAACTAATGAAAAACTGTTTTTT.

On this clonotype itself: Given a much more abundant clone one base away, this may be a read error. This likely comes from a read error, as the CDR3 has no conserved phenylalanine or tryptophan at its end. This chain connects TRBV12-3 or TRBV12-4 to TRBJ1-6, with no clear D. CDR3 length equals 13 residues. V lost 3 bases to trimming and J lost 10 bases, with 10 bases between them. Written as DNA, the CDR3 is TGTGCCAGCAGTTTTCTGGGGAGATCACCCCTCCACTCT. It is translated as CASSFLGRSPLHS.

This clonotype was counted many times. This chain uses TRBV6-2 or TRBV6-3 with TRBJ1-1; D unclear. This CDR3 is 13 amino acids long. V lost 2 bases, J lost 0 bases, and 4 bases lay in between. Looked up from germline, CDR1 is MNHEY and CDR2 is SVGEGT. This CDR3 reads CASSYTLNTEAFF. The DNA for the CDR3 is TGTGCCAGCAGTTACACTCTGAACACTGAAGCTTTCTTT.

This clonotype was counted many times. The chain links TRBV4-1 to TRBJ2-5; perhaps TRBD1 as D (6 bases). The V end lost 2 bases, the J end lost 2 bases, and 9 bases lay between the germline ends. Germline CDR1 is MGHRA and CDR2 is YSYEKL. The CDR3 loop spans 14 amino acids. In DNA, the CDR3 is TGCGCCAGCAGCCAATGGGACACTCAAGAGACCCAGTACTTC. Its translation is CASSQWDTQETQYF.

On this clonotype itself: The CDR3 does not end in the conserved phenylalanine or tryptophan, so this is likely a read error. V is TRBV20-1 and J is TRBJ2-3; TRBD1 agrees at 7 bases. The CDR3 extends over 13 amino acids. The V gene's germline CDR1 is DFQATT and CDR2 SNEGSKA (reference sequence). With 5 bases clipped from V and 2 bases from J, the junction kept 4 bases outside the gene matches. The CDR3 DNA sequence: TGCAGTGCTCGGGACAGTGTCACAGATACGCAGTATGTT. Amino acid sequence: CSARDSVTDTQYV.

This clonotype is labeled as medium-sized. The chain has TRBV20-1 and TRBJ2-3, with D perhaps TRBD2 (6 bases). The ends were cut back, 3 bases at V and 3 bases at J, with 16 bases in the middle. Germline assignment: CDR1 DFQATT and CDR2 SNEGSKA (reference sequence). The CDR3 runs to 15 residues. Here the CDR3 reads CSARHGVRGTDTQYF. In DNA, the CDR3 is TGCAGTGCTAGGCACGGTGTGCGGGGTACAGATACGCAGTATTTT.

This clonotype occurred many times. CDR3 amino acids: CASSYRQALNTEAFF. DNA for the CDR3: TGTGCCAGCAGCTATCGACAGGCCTTGAACACTGAAGCTTTCTTT. The V and J genes are TRBV21-1 and TRBJ1-1; the DNA was not compared with TRBD1, the D call given in the table. TRBV21-1 is listed as a pseudogene. This CDR3 comprises 15 residues.

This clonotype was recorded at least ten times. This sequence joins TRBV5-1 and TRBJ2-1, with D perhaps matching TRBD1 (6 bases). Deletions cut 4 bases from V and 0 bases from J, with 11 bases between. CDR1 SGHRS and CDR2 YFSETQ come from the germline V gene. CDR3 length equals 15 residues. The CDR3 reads CASSHTDSSYNEQFF. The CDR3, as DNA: TGCGCCAGCAGCCATACGGACAGCTCCTACAATGAGCAGTTCTTC.

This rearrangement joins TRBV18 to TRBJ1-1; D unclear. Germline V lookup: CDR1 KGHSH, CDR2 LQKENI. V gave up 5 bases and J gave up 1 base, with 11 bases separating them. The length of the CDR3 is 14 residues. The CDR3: CASSSLAENTEAFF. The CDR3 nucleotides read TGTGCCAGCTCATCCCTTGCAGAGAACACTGAAGCTTTCTTT.

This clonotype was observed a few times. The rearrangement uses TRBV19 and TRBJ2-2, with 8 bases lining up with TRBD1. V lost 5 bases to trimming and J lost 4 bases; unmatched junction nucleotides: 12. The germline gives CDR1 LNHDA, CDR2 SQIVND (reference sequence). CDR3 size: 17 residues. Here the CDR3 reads CASSWAPTGDPTGELFF. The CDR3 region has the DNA TGTGCCAGTAGTTGGGCCCCGACAGGGGACCCCACCGGGGAGCTGTTTTTT.

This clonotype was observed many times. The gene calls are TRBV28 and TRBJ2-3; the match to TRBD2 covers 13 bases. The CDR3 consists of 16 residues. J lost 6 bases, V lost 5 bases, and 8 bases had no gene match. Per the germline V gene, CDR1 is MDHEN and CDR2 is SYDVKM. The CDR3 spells CASSGWTGLAGDTQYF. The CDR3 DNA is TGTGCCAGCAGTGGCTGGACGGGACTAGCGGGGGATACGCAGTATTTT.

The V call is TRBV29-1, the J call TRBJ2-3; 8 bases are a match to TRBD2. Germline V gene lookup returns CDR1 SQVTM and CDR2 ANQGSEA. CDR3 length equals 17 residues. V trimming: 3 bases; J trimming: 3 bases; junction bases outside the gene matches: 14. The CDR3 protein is CSVETRSGGGSTDTQYF. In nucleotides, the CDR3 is TGCAGCGTTGAGACTCGAAGCGGGGGAGGGAGTACAGATACGCAGTATTTT.